This TCR beta chain was recorded in a study of T cells in Graves' hyperthyroidism and ophthalmopathy. This CDR3 spans 14 amino acids. V was clipped by 0 bases and J by 3 bases, with 10 bases between them. Germline V gene lookup returns CDR1 SGHDT and CDR2 YYEEEE. A remark on this clonotype: As yet, its antigen is unknown.

The source material, RNA transcripts, was used to amplify TCR beta CDR3 regions. Using the HTBI primer set, a first-round RT-PCR was run on the TCR CDR3. From the multiplex PCR reads, TCRdb called clonotypes with MiXCR, one entry per CDR3 protein. The sample has more than 500,000 distinct CDR3 sequences, approximately 44% seen once. General study findings and limits: Stable hyperthyroidism was told apart from ophthalmopathy by a model built on 13 V-J features. Blood samples included most of the expanded thyroid clonotypes exceeding 0.001.

Together with thyroid ultrasound, orbital computed tomography, serum thyroxine and TRAb, clinical symptoms were used for diagnoses. This chain connects TRBV5-6 to TRBJ2-7; possibly TRBD1 for D (7 bases). The clonotype was recovered from an adult woman with Graves' disease, either hyperthyroidism or ophthalmopathy (not recorded which). Sequenced material: peripheral blood or thyroid tissue (not recorded which). CDR3 protein: CASSLVQGGYEQYF. The CDR3 DNA reads TGTGCCAGCAGCTTGGTTCAGGGGGGCTACGAGCAGTACTTC.